This section outlines one T cell receptor (beta chain) sequence together with its context. Its antigen is unknown. This sample is part of a study of OX40 agonist ivuxolimab in advanced cancers. Study context: The dose-escalation cohort had hepatocellular carcinoma, melanoma, renal cell or head and neck cancer.

The germline V gene encodes CDR1 SGDLS and CDR2 YYNGEE. The CDR3 loop spans 11 amino acids. Trimming left V 0 bases short and J 7 bases short, with 5 bases between. Method: immunoSEQ multiplex PCR; TCRdb's copy keeps in-frame clones and lacks some. Of approximately 20,000 clones listed, approximately 78% are singletons. Regarding the study as a whole: At doses 0.1 to 3.0 mg/kg, CD4+ and CD8+ clones expanded. Several nonresponders also turned out to have low normalized T-cell clonal expansion. CD8+ T cells showed, on average, more clonal expansion than CD4+ cells.

The chain couples TRBV9 to TRBJ2-7; unclear D gene. Sequencing was performed on CD4+ or CD8+ T cells sorted from blood, taken in a trial of the OX40 agonist ivuxolimab. The origin of this receptor is an adult with an advanced solid tumor such as melanoma, head and neck, liver or kidney cancer. CDR3 residues: CASSVDNEQYF. CDR3 in DNA: TGTGCCAGCAGCGTAGACAATGAGCAGTACTTC.